The clone carrying this T cell receptor beta chain was picked up many times. As yet, its antigen is unknown. The sample is drawn from a study of spatial heterogeneity in lung cancer. Germline CDR1 and CDR2: ENHRY and SYGVKD. This CDR3 region has 13 residues. Between the trimmed V and J ends, which lost 3 bases and 8 bases, there was a span of 13 bases. On each TCR cDNA molecule, a unique molecular identifier was present. TCRdb used MiXCR to reprocess the 5' RACE reads, holding one entry per CDR3 protein. The sample has more than 35,000 distinct CDR3 sequences, around 5.2% seen once. Study-level results: Ubiquitous expanded tumor TCRs appeared in blood more at resection than follow-up.

Time point denoted: sample taken at primary tumor resection. The donors, fewer than 90 patients with untreated early-stage non-small cell lung cancer, provided the samples. No cell sorting; template was whole RNA from tumor, lung tissue or PBMC. The chain employs TRBV10-3 and TRBJ1-2; D gene uncertain. Material: PBMCs, obtained at surgery. The sequence was collected from a female donor with early-stage non-small cell lung cancer. CDR3 in amino acids: CAISDPPQTGYTF. The CDR3 DNA follows: TGTGCCATCAGTGACCCTCCCCAAACGGGCTACACCTTC.